The T cell receptor (beta chain) described here comes from a study of cytomegalovirus exposure and HLA in healthy donors. The primer mix had 60 Vbeta and 13 Jbeta primers. Sequenced by immunoSEQ multiplex PCR; TCRdb stores in-frame clones only, minus some. The profile shows about 160,000 clones, approximately 80% of them singletons. This clone appeared a single time. Its antigen remains unknown. Regarding the study as a whole: Being productive about 90% or about 30% of the time was typical of most TCR beta V segments in an earlier analysis.

The sample was PBMCs. This clonotype originated in a man aged 30 to 39 in good health and CMV-seronegative.

CDR3 region: CAWSSGSTDTQYF. For the CDR3, the DNA is TGTGCCTGGAGTTCCGGTAGCACAGATACGCAGTATTTT. V and J are TRBV30 and TRBJ2-3; no reliable D call. The CDR3 length is 13 residues. Trimming stripped 2 bases from V and 0 bases from J, with 6 bases between. Looked up from germline, CDR1 is GTSNPN and CDR2 is SVGIG (reference sequence). The full variable domain, its missing parts supplied by reference TRBV30 and TRBJ2-3, is SQTIHQWPATLVQPVGSPLSLECTVEGTSNPNLYWYRQAAGRGLQLLFYSVGIGQISSEVPQNLSASRPQDRQFILSSKKLLLSDSGFYLCAWSSGSTDTQYFGPGTRLTVL.